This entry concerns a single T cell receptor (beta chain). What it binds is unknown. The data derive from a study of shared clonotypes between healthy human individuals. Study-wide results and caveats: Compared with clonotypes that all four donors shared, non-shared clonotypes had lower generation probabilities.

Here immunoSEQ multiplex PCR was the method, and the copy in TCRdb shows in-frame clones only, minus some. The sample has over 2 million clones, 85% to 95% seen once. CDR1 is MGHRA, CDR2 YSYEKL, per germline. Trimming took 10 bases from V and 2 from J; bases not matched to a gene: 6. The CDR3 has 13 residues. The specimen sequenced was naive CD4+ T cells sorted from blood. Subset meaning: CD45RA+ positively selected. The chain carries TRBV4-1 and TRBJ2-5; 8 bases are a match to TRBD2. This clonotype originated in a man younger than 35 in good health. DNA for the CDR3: TGCGCCACCGGAGCGGGGGTGCAAGAGACCCAGTACTTC. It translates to CATGAGVQETQYF.